This is a list of T cell receptor beta chains from one sample in a study of T cells in localized non-small cell lung cancer. Sequencing was performed with immunoSEQ multiplex PCR; in TCRdb, only in-frame clones are kept and a portion is missing. The data show 53,000 or so clones, with roughly 83% seen just once and 17% held by the top ten. This material consisted of peripheral blood mononuclear cells, taken before any cancer treatment. These receptors all stem from a man aged 35-69 years with stage III lung adenocarcinoma. The CDR3 runs from the conserved cysteine through the conserved F or W. Each record gives: clone size, D gene, J gene, V gene, CDR3 DNA, CDR3 protein. A D gene is named only where the DNA matches it firmly. Only part of the rows carry a size: once, few, many, or a class if the clone is expanded.

clone size: -
D gene: -
J gene: TRBJ1-5
V gene: TRBV2
CDR3 DNA: TGTGCCAGCAGTGAGGGGACCTATCAGCCCCAGCATTTT
CDR3 protein: CASSEGTYQPQHF

clone size: -
D gene: -
J gene: TRBJ2-1
V gene: TRBV11-2
CDR3 DNA: TGTGCCAGTAAGACAGTGGCAGGCTCCTACAATGAGCAGTTCTTC
CDR3 protein: CASKTVAGSYNEQFF

clone size: -
D gene: -
J gene: TRBJ1-2
V gene: TRBV14
CDR3 DNA: TGTGCCAGCAGCCGAGCAGGGGTTTATGGCTACACCTTC
CDR3 protein: CASSRAGVYGYTF

clone size: -
D gene: -
J gene: TRBJ1-1
V gene: TRBV7-9
CDR3 DNA: TGTGCCAGCAGCTTAGAGGCAGGGTTGGAAGCTTTCTTT
CDR3 protein: CASSLEAGLEAFF

clone size: -
D gene: TRBD1
J gene: TRBJ2-7
V gene: TRBV19
CDR3 DNA: TGTGCCAGTAGCCCTATGTTGGGACAGGGCTACGAGCAGTACTTC
CDR3 protein: CASSPMLGQGYEQYF

clone size: -
D gene: -
J gene: TRBJ2-3
V gene: TRBV10-3
CDR3 DNA: TGTGCCATCAGTGAGTCGCAACTATCGGCAGATACGCAGTATTTT
CDR3 protein: CAISESQLSADTQYF

clone size: -
D gene: -
J gene: TRBJ1-3
V gene: TRBV11-3
CDR3 DNA: TGTGCCAGCAGCTTACGCGGGAACTCTGGAAACACCATATATTTT
CDR3 protein: CASSLRGNSGNTIYF

clone size: -
D gene: TRBD1
J gene: TRBJ1-1
V gene: TRBV6-6
CDR3 DNA: TGTGCCAGCAGCCCACAGGGGGACACTGAAGCTTTCTTT
CDR3 protein: CASSPQGDTEAFF

clone size: -
D gene: -
J gene: TRBJ2-1
V gene: TRBV11-3
CDR3 DNA: TGTGCCAGCAGCTCCCGAACAGCATACAATGAGCAGTTCTTC
CDR3 protein: CASSSRTAYNEQFF

clone size: -
D gene: -
J gene: TRBJ2-3
V gene: TRBV11-2
CDR3 DNA: TGTGCCAGCAGCCTACACCGGGACCCCGAGGGGGATACGCAGTATTTT
CDR3 protein: CASSLHRDPEGDTQYF

clone size: -
D gene: -
J gene: TRBJ2-7
V gene: TRBV7-9
CDR3 DNA: TGTGCCAGCAGCCAGGACTTCTCCTACGAGCAGTACTTC
CDR3 protein: CASSQDFSYEQYF

clone size: -
D gene: TRBD1
J gene: TRBJ1-4
V gene: TRBV15
CDR3 DNA: TGTGCCACCAGCAGGAAAGAGGACAGGGGATATGGAAAACTGTTTTTT
CDR3 protein: CATSRKEDRGYGKLFF

clone size: -
D gene: TRBD1
J gene: TRBJ1-4
V gene: TRBV2
CDR3 DNA: TGTGCCAGCAGTGAAAGGGGGCAGGAAGAAAAACTGTTTTTT
CDR3 protein: CASSERGQEEKLFF

clone size: -
D gene: -
J gene: TRBJ2-2
V gene: TRBV7-3
CDR3 DNA: TGTGCCAGCAGCTCTAGTGGAGGGGTTACCGGGGAGCTGTTTTTT
CDR3 protein: CASSSSGGVTGELFF

clone size: once
D gene: -
J gene: TRBJ2-1
V gene: TRBV11-3
CDR3 DNA: TGTGCCAGCAGCTTAGGTACAGGCGTCTTAGCCCACACTGAGCAGTTCTTC
CDR3 protein: CASSLGTGVLAHTEQFF

clone size: once
D gene: -
J gene: TRBJ2-2
V gene: TRBV19
CDR3 DNA: TGTGCCAGTAGTATAGGATACCGGGACTCCTTCGCCGGGGAGCTGTTTTTT
CDR3 protein: CASSIGYRDSFAGELFF

clone size: -
D gene: -
J gene: TRBJ2-1
V gene: TRBV7-2
CDR3 DNA: TGTGCCAGCAGCCCCCAGTCTAGCCTCTCCTACAATGAGCAGTTCTTC
CDR3 protein: CASSPQSSLSYNEQFF

clone size: few
D gene: -
J gene: TRBJ2-7
V gene: TRBV7-2
CDR3 DNA: TGTGCCAGCAGCTTATCCAGTCCGGGGGCCGCATCCGAGCAGTACTTC
CDR3 protein: CASSLSSPGAASEQYF

clone size: -
D gene: -
J gene: TRBJ2-5
V gene: TRBV7-2
CDR3 DNA: TGTGCCAGCAGCCGGGGGGCGGGCCAAGAGACCCAGTACTTC
CDR3 protein: CASSRGAGQETQYF

clone size: -
D gene: TRBD2
J gene: TRBJ2-7
V gene: TRBV30
CDR3 DNA: TGTGCCTGGAGTAAGGTAGCGGGACCCTACGAGCAGTACTTC
CDR3 protein: CAWSKVAGPYEQYF

clone size: few
D gene: -
J gene: TRBJ1-2
V gene: TRBV10-3
CDR3 DNA: TGTGCCATCAGTGATGAGGGGGGCTATGGCTACACCTTC
CDR3 protein: CAISDEGGYGYTF

clone size: -
D gene: -
J gene: TRBJ1-5
V gene: TRBV29-1
CDR3 DNA: TGCAGCGTGCGTCGAGGATCCGATCAGCCCCAGCATTTT
CDR3 protein: CSVRRGSDQPQHF

clone size: few
D gene: -
J gene: TRBJ2-1
V gene: TRBV5-1
CDR3 DNA: TGCGCCAGCAGCTTGGCGGGACTTGTTTCCTACAATGAGCAGTTCTTC
CDR3 protein: CASSLAGLVSYNEQFF

clone size: few
D gene: -
J gene: TRBJ2-7
V gene: TRBV7-9
CDR3 DNA: TGTGCCAGCGGGTTAGGGGAGCAGTACTTC
CDR3 protein: CASGLGEQYF

clone size: -
D gene: -
J gene: TRBJ2-7
V gene: TRBV5-6
CDR3 DNA: TGTGCCAGCAGCTTGGGTGCCGCGGAGGAGCAGTACTTC
CDR3 protein: CASSLGAAEEQYF

clone size: -
D gene: -
J gene: TRBJ1-2
V gene: TRBV7-2
CDR3 DNA: TGTGCCAGCAGCTCATACAACGTGGGTAACTATGGCTACACCTTC
CDR3 protein: CASSSYNVGNYGYTF

clone size: -
D gene: -
J gene: TRBJ1-4
V gene: TRBV11-2
CDR3 DNA: TGTGCCAGCAGCCAGCCGGGATTTAATGAAAAACTGTTTTTT
CDR3 protein: CASSQPGFNEKLFF

clone size: once
D gene: TRBD1
J gene: TRBJ2-7
V gene: TRBV7-3
CDR3 DNA: TGTGCCAGCAGCTTAACGCCCCAGGGGGCTAGCTACGAGCAGTACTTC
CDR3 protein: CASSLTPQGASYEQYF

clone size: -
D gene: TRBD1
J gene: TRBJ1-2
V gene: TRBV30
CDR3 DNA: TGTGCCTGGAGCACTGACAGGGGGGATAACTATGGCTACACCTTC
CDR3 protein: CAWSTDRGDNYGYTF

clone size: once
D gene: -
J gene: TRBJ1-1
V gene: TRBV11-2
CDR3 DNA: TGTGCCAGCAGCTTAGGCCAGAACACTGAAGCTTTCTTT
CDR3 protein: CASSLGQNTEAFF

clone size: -
D gene: TRBD1
J gene: TRBJ2-2
V gene: TRBV19
CDR3 DNA: TGTGCCAGTCGGACAGGGTTGTTCACCGGGGAGCTGTTTTTT
CDR3 protein: CASRTGLFTGELFF

clone size: -
D gene: -
J gene: TRBJ1-2
V gene: TRBV19
CDR3 DNA: TGTGCCAGTAAGGCGGCAGACTATGGCTACACCTTC
CDR3 protein: CASKAADYGYTF

clone size: -
D gene: TRBD2
J gene: TRBJ2-4
V gene: TRBV4-2
CDR3 DNA: TGTGCCAGCAGCACCGGACTAGCGGATTCCTTAGCCAAAAACATTCAGTACTTC
CDR3 protein: CASSTGLADSLAKNIQYF

clone size: -
D gene: -
J gene: TRBJ2-1
V gene: TRBV7-2
CDR3 DNA: TGTGCCAGCAGCTTCCTTCGCGGTGAGCAGTTCTTC
CDR3 protein: CASSFLRGEQFF

clone size: -
D gene: -
J gene: TRBJ2-7
V gene: TRBV4-3
CDR3 DNA: TGCGCCAGCAGCCGGGACCGGGGGACGCCCTACGAGCAGTACTTC
CDR3 protein: CASSRDRGTPYEQYF

clone size: -
D gene: TRBD2
J gene: TRBJ2-7
V gene: TRBV18
CDR3 DNA: TGTGCCAGCTCTAAAGGACTAGCGGGGACCTACGAGCAGTACTTC
CDR3 protein: CASSKGLAGTYEQYF

clone size: -
D gene: TRBD1
J gene: TRBJ1-2
V gene: TRBV6-5
CDR3 DNA: TGTGCCAGCAGTTCCGGACAGGGGGCGAACTATGGCTACACCTTC
CDR3 protein: CASSSGQGANYGYTF

clone size: -
D gene: -
J gene: TRBJ1-2
V gene: TRBV2
CDR3 DNA: TGTGCCAGCAGTTACAGTTATGGCTACACCTTC
CDR3 protein: CASSYSYGYTF

clone size: once
D gene: TRBD2
J gene: TRBJ2-1
V gene: TRBV2
CDR3 DNA: TGTGCCAGCAGTGGACTAGCGGGAGTTGAGCAGTTCTTC
CDR3 protein: CASSGLAGVEQFF

clone size: -
D gene: -
J gene: TRBJ1-1
V gene: TRBV27
CDR3 DNA: TGTGCCAGCAGTCGGTCGGGGATTAACACTGAAGCTTTCTTT
CDR3 protein: CASSRSGINTEAFF

clone size: -
D gene: TRBD1
J gene: TRBJ1-2
V gene: TRBV2
CDR3 DNA: TGTGCCAGCACAAAAGACAGGGACTATGGCTACACCTTC
CDR3 protein: CASTKDRDYGYTF

clone size: -
D gene: -
J gene: TRBJ2-3
V gene: TRBV27
CDR3 DNA: TGTGCCAGCAGTTTATCGACCGGAGCAGATACGCAGTATTTT
CDR3 protein: CASSLSTGADTQYF

clone size: -
D gene: -
J gene: TRBJ2-7
V gene: TRBV2
CDR3 DNA: TGTGCCAGCAGTGAAGCGCACGGGACACCCTACGAGCAGTACTTC
CDR3 protein: CASSEAHGTPYEQYF

clone size: once
D gene: -
J gene: TRBJ2-7
V gene: TRBV20-1
CDR3 DNA: TGCAGTGCTAGTGCCTTCTACGAGCAGTACTTC
CDR3 protein: CSASAFYEQYF

clone size: -
D gene: -
J gene: TRBJ1-1
V gene: TRBV18
CDR3 DNA: TGTGCCAGCTCACCACCGGGGGGGACAAACACTGAAGCTTTCTTT
CDR3 protein: CASSPPGGTNTEAFF

clone size: -
D gene: -
J gene: TRBJ1-1
V gene: TRBV30
CDR3 DNA: TGTGCCTGGAGGCGAGGGCTGGGGACTGAAGCTTTCTTT
CDR3 protein: CAWRRGLGTEAFF

clone size: -
D gene: TRBD2
J gene: TRBJ2-1
V gene: TRBV7-2
CDR3 DNA: TGTGCCAGCAGCCCGACTAGCGGGGGGCAGAGTGAGCAGTTCTTC
CDR3 protein: CASSPTSGGQSEQFF

clone size: -
D gene: TRBD1
J gene: TRBJ1-1
V gene: TRBV5-6
CDR3 DNA: TGTGCCAGCAGCTTGGGGGGAACAGGGGTCCCCACTGAAGCTTTCTTT
CDR3 protein: CASSLGGTGVPTEAFF

clone size: -
D gene: -
J gene: TRBJ2-1
V gene: TRBV5-1
CDR3 DNA: TGCGCCAGCAGCTTGGGGGCCGAGCACAATGAGCAGTTCTTC
CDR3 protein: CASSLGAEHNEQFF

clone size: -
D gene: -
J gene: TRBJ2-2
V gene: TRBV11-3
CDR3 DNA: TGTGCCAGCAGCTCCCCTCGTTTCGCAGCGGAGGTCGGGGAGCTGTTTTTT
CDR3 protein: CASSSPRFAAEVGELFF

clone size: -
D gene: -
J gene: TRBJ2-6
V gene: TRBV6-4
CDR3 DNA: TGTGCCAGCAGTGACCCAGGCTCTGGGGCCAACGTCCTGACTTTC
CDR3 protein: CASSDPGSGANVLTF

clone size: -
D gene: -
J gene: TRBJ1-2
V gene: TRBV28
CDR3 DNA: TGTGCCAGCAGTTTGGGCAGACTCTTTAACTATGGCTACACCTTC
CDR3 protein: CASSLGRLFNYGYTF

clone size: -
D gene: -
J gene: TRBJ1-5
V gene: TRBV6-1
CDR3 DNA: TGTGCCAGCACCCCAATGGGCGGAAGCAATCAGCCCCAGCATTTT
CDR3 protein: CASTPMGGSNQPQHF

clone size: once
D gene: -
J gene: TRBJ1-2
V gene: TRBV6-6
CDR3 DNA: TGTGCCAGCAGTTACCAACTATGGGGCTACACCTTC
CDR3 protein: CASSYQLWGYTF

clone size: -
D gene: -
J gene: TRBJ2-7
V gene: TRBV6-5
CDR3 DNA: TGTGCCAGCAGTTACCGGACAACCCAAAACCTCAGGGAGCAGTACTTC
CDR3 protein: CASSYRTTQNLREQYF

clone size: -
D gene: -
J gene: TRBJ2-3
V gene: TRBV7-2
CDR3 DNA: TGTGCCAGCAGCTTTCGGGGACTGGCTAGCACAGATACGCAGTATTTT
CDR3 protein: CASSFRGLASTDTQYF

clone size: -
D gene: -
J gene: TRBJ1-4
V gene: TRBV4-3
CDR3 DNA: TGCGCCAGCAGCCAAGAAGAGGGAAGGGGCGAAAAACTGTTTTTT
CDR3 protein: CASSQEEGRGEKLFF

clone size: -
D gene: TRBD2
J gene: TRBJ2-1
V gene: TRBV5-1
CDR3 DNA: TGCGCCAGCAGCTTGTTGGGACTAGTCTACAATGAGCAGTTCTTC
CDR3 protein: CASSLLGLVYNEQFF

clone size: -
D gene: TRBD1
J gene: TRBJ1-5
V gene: TRBV6-6
CDR3 DNA: TGTGCCAGCACCCTACAGGGGAATCGCAATCAGCCCCAGCATTTT
CDR3 protein: CASTLQGNRNQPQHF

clone size: -
D gene: -
J gene: TRBJ1-4
V gene: TRBV21-1
CDR3 DNA: TGTGCCAGCAGCCCAGGGACGCCCGTACTCTGGGCGAATGAAAAACTGTTTTTT
CDR3 protein: CASSPGTPVLWANEKLFF